These 29 T cell receptor beta chains originate from one sample sequenced in a study of CD8 T cells in Susac syndrome. Reverse transcription of roughly 0.45 to 1 ug RNA was performed with random hexamers. MiXCR, applied by TCRdb to the immunoSEQ multiplex PCR reads, yields one record per CDR3 protein. Counted here are around 170,000 distinct CDR3 sequences, around 95% occurring once; the ten biggest clones make up 0.095% to 0.15%. The sequenced sample consisted of CD4+ T cells from PBMCs. The source is a human donor with Susac syndrome.

The chain combines TRBV29-1 with TRBJ1-1; D is uncertain. V was shortened by 4 bases and J by 5 bases, with 14 bases between the two germline ends. This CDR3 is 13 amino acids long. In germline, CDR1 is SQVTM, CDR2 ANQGSEA. The CDR3 here is CSVAPASWTEAFF. The DNA for the CDR3 is TGCAGCGTTGCCCCGGCGAGTTGGACTGAAGCTTTCTTT. Full variable domain (missing parts from reference TRBV29-1 and TRBJ1-1): SAVISQKPSRDICQRGTSLTIQCQVDSQVTMMFWYRQQPGQSLTLIATANQGSEATYESGFVIDKFPISRPNLTFSTLTVSNMSPEDSSIYLCSVAPASWTEAFFGQGTRLTVV.

The chain employs TRBV5-4 and TRBJ1-2; D may be TRBD1 (6 bases). Germline V gene lookup returns CDR1 SGHNT and CDR2 YYREEE (reference sequence). The V end lost 0 bases, the J end lost 6 bases, and 9 bases lay between the germline ends. The CDR3 spans 13 residues. CDR3 loop: CASSLGRGDGYTF. CDR3 DNA: TGTGCCAGCAGCTTGGGCAGGGGCGATGGCTACACCTTC.

The chain couples TRBV7-9 to TRBJ1-2, with 9 positions matching TRBD1. Germline CDR1 and CDR2: SEHNR and FQNEAQ (reference sequence). Germline trimming cut 4 bases from V and 4 bases from J; bases unmatched to any gene: 4. This CDR3 spans 14 amino acids. Written as DNA, the CDR3 is TGTGCCAGCAGCTCCGGACAGGGGAGCTATGGCTACACCTTC. Protein product: CASSSGQGSYGYTF.

This clonotype was seen a single time. The chain recombines TRBV7-2 with TRBJ2-5, with D possibly TRBD1 on 6 matching bases. With 5 bases removed from V and 4 bases from J, the gap between germline ends came to 17 bases. This CDR3 is built from 15 residues. The germline gives CDR1 SGHTA, CDR2 FQGNSA. The DNA for the CDR3 is TGTGCCAGCAGCGTGGACAGAAGAGGGCCAGAGACCCAGTACTTC. It yields the protein CASSVDRRGPETQYF. Together with reference TRBV7-2 and TRBJ2-5, the CDR3 gives the full variable domain: GAGVSQSPSNKVTEKGKDVELRCDPISGHTALYWYRQSLGQGLEFLIYFQGNSAPDKSGLPSDRFSAERTGGSVSTLTIQRTQQEDSAVYLCASSVDRRGPETQYFGPGTRLLVL.

The genes are TRBV3-1 and TRBJ2-5, with 10 bases matching TRBD2. CDR1 LGHDT and CDR2 YNNKEL come from the germline V gene (reference sequence). This CDR3 region has 15 residues. Trimming at V came to 7 bases and at J to 5 bases, leaving 10 bases not matched to a gene. This CDR3 is CASTGSGRAVETQYF. CDR3 coding DNA: TGTGCCAGCACAGGAAGCGGGAGGGCCGTGGAGACCCAGTACTTC.

The gene calls are TRBV29-1 and TRBJ1-2; possible D gene TRBD1, 6 bases. V dropped 8 bases and J dropped 2 bases, with 9 bases sitting between them. Germline CDR1 SQVTM, CDR2 ANQGSEA. This CDR3 has 11 residues. The DNA for the CDR3 is TGCAGCATTACAGGGAACTATGGCTACACCTTC. Amino acids: CSITGNYGYTF.

This chain's CDR3 is CASRRGLAGGNTGELFF. CDR3 nucleotide sequence: TGTGCCAGCCGAAGGGGACTAGCGGGAGGGAACACCGGGGAGCTGTTTTTT. The chain links TRBV5-4 to TRBJ2-2; 15 bases align to TRBD2. The V segment lost 7 bases and the J segment 1 base; nucleotides outside the gene matches: 5. The CDR3 contains 17 residues. Per the germline V gene, CDR1 is SGHNT and CDR2 is YYREEE (reference sequence).

This clonotype has a single count. The chain carries TRBV23-1 and TRBJ2-1, with 10 bases fitting TRBD1. TRBV23-1 is an open reading frame whose function is uncertain. V shed 4 bases and J 6 bases; nucleotides not matched to a gene: 15. The CDR3 spans 18 residues. Here the CDR3 DNA reads TGCGCCAGCAGTCGGTACGACGCCGGGACAGGGGTTAGCAATGAGCAGTTCTTC. This gives the protein CASSRYDAGTGVSNEQFF.

V gene TRBV28 combines with J gene TRBJ1-5; the match to TRBD1 covers 9 bases. The CDR3 contains 14 residues. The germline gives CDR1 MDHEN, CDR2 SYDVKM. The junction had 5 bases not matched to a gene; V was cut back by 7 bases and J by 4 bases. The CDR3 DNA reads as TGTGCCAGCACCTCTGGACAGGGGAATCAGCCCCAGCATTTT. Translating it yields CASTSGQGNQPQHF.

The chain couples TRBV25-1 to TRBJ2-1; 7 nucleotides match TRBD2. V lost 3 bases to trimming and J lost 10 bases; unmatched junction nucleotides: 21. The CDR3 spans 18 residues. Per germline, CDR1 MGHDK and CDR2 SYGVNS. The CDR3 here is CASSDPFHLADSLEEQFF. The CDR3, as DNA: TGTGCCAGCAGTGATCCTTTCCACCTAGCGGATTCCTTAGAGGAGCAGTTCTTC. The complete variable domain, with remaining parts taken from reference TRBV25-1 and TRBJ2-1, reads EADIYQTPRYLVIGTGKKITLECSQTMGHDKMYWYQQDPGMELHLIHYSYGVNSTEKGDLSSESTVSRIRTEHFPLTLESARPSHTSQYLCASSDPFHLADSLEEQFFGPGTRLTVL.

The chain uses TRBV20-1 and TRBJ2-1, with unresolved D. CDR3 length equals 14 residues. The germline V gene has CDR1 DFQATT and CDR2 SNEGSKA (reference sequence). Trimming took off 3 bases at V and 5 bases at J, with 14 bases between the two ends. The CDR3 region is CSASLRGLNNEQFF. The CDR3 nucleotides are TGCAGTGCTAGTCTCCGTGGCCTCAACAATGAGCAGTTCTTC.

The V gene is TRBV15, the J gene TRBJ2-7; the D call may be TRBD1 or TRBD2 (5 bases each). The CDR3 has 18 residues. Germline values: CDR1 LNHNV, CDR2 YYDKDF (reference sequence). Trimming left V 0 bases short and J 0 bases short, with 18 bases between. The CDR3 DNA follows: TGTGCCACCAGCAGAGATTGGGTCGCCGGGGCTATCTCCTACGAGCAGTACTTC. Protein sequence: CATSRDWVAGAISYEQYF.

This clonotype was seen only once. The chain links TRBV14 to TRBJ2-5; 8 bases align to TRBD1. The CDR3 covers 15 residues. Germline lookup yields CDR1 SGHDN and CDR2 FVKESK. Trimming removed 1 base from V and 3 bases from J; junction bases left unmatched: 4. This CDR3 is CASSQAWGQEETQYF. The CDR3 DNA reads as TGTGCCAGCAGCCAAGCCTGGGGACAGGAAGAGACCCAGTACTTC.

The chain combines TRBV7-2 with TRBJ1-5; D call uncertain. There are 15 residues in the CDR3. Trimming took off 5 bases at V and 0 bases at J, with 11 bases between the two ends. CDR1 is SGHTA, CDR2 FQGNSA, per germline. The CDR3 here is CASSPWGTSNQPQHF. In DNA, the CDR3 is TGTGCCAGCAGCCCCTGGGGTACTAGCAATCAGCCCCAGCATTTT.

This sequence joins TRBV25-1 and TRBJ2-5, with D tentatively TRBD2 (5 bases). Germline V gene lookup returns CDR1 MGHDK and CDR2 SYGVNS. Trimming took off 1 base at V and 0 bases at J, with 12 bases between the two ends. The CDR3 is made up of 16 amino acids. The CDR3 protein is CASSESPGKNQETQYF. The CDR3 nucleotides are TGTGCCAGCAGTGAATCCCCGGGGAAAAACCAAGAGACCCAGTACTTC.

V is TRBV13 and J is TRBJ1-5; the D is unclear. Germline loops: CDR1 PRHDT, CDR2 FYEKMQ (reference sequence). V dropped 0 bases and J dropped 3 bases, with 6 bases sitting between them. This CDR3 contains 14 residues. The CDR3: CASSLGSSNQPQHF. For the CDR3, the DNA is TGTGCCAGCAGCTTAGGGTCCTCCAATCAGCCCCAGCATTTT.

The CDR3, as DNA: TGCAGTGCTAGAGTCCCCGGGACTAGCACAGATACGCAGTATTTT. Translated, it gives CSARVPGTSTDTQYF. The chain recombines TRBV20-1 with TRBJ2-3; TRBD2 might be the D (6 bases). Germline lookup yields CDR1 DFQATT and CDR2 SNEGSKA (reference sequence). This CDR3 has 15 residues. V lost 1 base, J lost 0 bases, and 11 bases lay in between.

In this sample, this clonotype turned up once. The rearrangement joins TRBV11-2 to TRBJ2-5, with 11 positions matching TRBD1. V shed 5 bases, J shed 4 bases, and the junction held 12 bases outside the gene matches. CDR1 SGHAT and CDR2 FQNNGV come from the germline V gene. The CDR3 consists of 17 residues. The DNA for the CDR3 is TGTGCCAGCAGCGCCGGACAGGGGGCGGGATGGGGAGAGACCCAGTACTTC. Translation: CASSAGQGAGWGETQYF.

The gene calls are TRBV10-3 and TRBJ2-7; D possibly corresponds to TRBD1 (5 bases). The V gene's germline CDR1 is ENHRY and CDR2 SYGVKD. The CDR3 is 11 amino acids. V gave up 6 bases and J gave up 11 bases, with 14 bases separating them. The CDR3 nucleotides read TGTGCCATCAGCGCATCAGGGAAGGAGTACTTC. Amino acids: CAISASGKEYF.

The chain employs TRBV4-1 and TRBJ2-4, with 7 bases that match TRBD1. The CDR3 sequence is 15 residues long. After removal of 0 bases from V and 8 bases from J, the junction contained 7 bases not matched to a gene. The germline gives CDR1 MGHRA, CDR2 YSYEKL. The CDR3 spells CASSQDLHRGDIQYF. CDR3 nucleotide sequence: TGCGCCAGCAGCCAAGATTTGCACAGGGGTGACATTCAGTACTTC.

The rearrangement links TRBV19 to TRBJ1-5, with D uncertain. CDR1 and CDR2 (germline): LNHDA, SQIVND (reference sequence). This CDR3 contains 12 residues. With 6 bases removed from V and 3 bases from J, the gap between germline ends came to 6 bases. CDR3 residues: CASRAVNQPQHF. CDR3 DNA sequence: TGTGCCAGTAGGGCAGTCAATCAGCCCCAGCATTTT.

This chain joins TRBV20-1 and TRBJ2-7; 11 bases agree with TRBD2. The CDR3 spans 13 residues. Germline CDR1 and CDR2: DFQATT and SNEGSKA (reference sequence). Germline trimming cut 7 bases from V and 3 bases from J; bases unmatched to any gene: 5. The CDR3 here is CSVPTSGNYEQYF. DNA for the CDR3: TGCAGTGTCCCGACTAGCGGGAACTACGAGCAGTACTTC.

The V gene is TRBV7-6, the J gene TRBJ2-7; TRBD2 matches 8 bases. The V gene end was trimmed by 5 bases and the J gene end by 3 bases; junction bases not matched to a gene: 9. CDR1 is SGHVS, CDR2 FNYEAQ, per germline. There are 15 residues in the CDR3. CDR3 sequence reads: CASSPGTRLSYEQYF. CDR3 DNA sequence: TGTGCCAGCAGCCCCGGGACTAGGCTTAGCTACGAGCAGTACTTC.

The rearrangement joins TRBV7-2 to TRBJ1-2; D unresolved. The CDR3 contains 14 residues. The ends were cut back, 0 bases at V and 8 bases at J, with 13 bases in the middle. Germline V CDR1 and CDR2: SGHTA, FQGNSA. This CDR3 reads CASSLAGMTQGYTF. The CDR3 DNA reads as TGTGCCAGCAGCTTAGCCGGTATGACGCAGGGCTACACCTTC.

The CDR3 loop is CASSYSGAFTANTGELFF. Written as DNA, the CDR3 is TGCGCCAGCAGCTATTCCGGAGCGTTTACCGCGAACACCGGGGAGCTGTTTTTT. J is TRBJ2-2 and V is TRBV5-1; D unclear. The V end lost 3 bases, the J end lost 0 bases, and 18 bases lay between the germline ends. This CDR3 has 18 amino acids. CDR1 and CDR2 from the germline V gene are SGHRS and YFSETQ.

This clonotype was detected once. This chain's CDR3 is CASSLLWDRGYNEQFF. CDR3 DNA: TGTGCCAGCAGTTTACTGTGGGACAGGGGGTACAATGAGCAGTTCTTC. The rearrangement joins TRBV12-3 or TRBV12-4 to TRBJ2-1, with 11 bases matching TRBD1. Germline trimming cut 2 bases from V and 4 bases from J; bases unmatched to any gene: 4. The CDR3 consists of 16 residues.

CDR3: CASTPMGGEGYGYTF. The CDR3 nucleotides read TGTGCCAGCACCCCCATGGGGGGGGAGGGCTATGGCTACACCTTC. The chain carries TRBV7-9 and TRBJ1-2; maybe TRBD1 (5 bases). The germline V gene has CDR1 SEHNR and CDR2 FQNEAQ (reference sequence). The CDR3 covers 15 residues. V was pared by 7 bases and J by 4 bases, with 19 bases between.

The V call is TRBV6-2 or TRBV6-3, the J call TRBJ1-5, with D perhaps TRBD1 (5 bases). V shed 0 bases and J shed 2 bases, with 17 bases lying between them. The CDR3 contains 18 residues. The germline gives CDR1 MNHEY, CDR2 SVGEGT. The CDR3 sequence is CASSYSKLGDLGNQPQHF. CDR3 in DNA: TGTGCCAGCAGTTACTCGAAGTTGGGGGATCTAGGCAATCAGCCCCAGCATTTT.

The chain combines TRBV7-3 with TRBJ2-3; a weak D match, TRBD1 (5 bases). From germline, CDR1 is SGHTA and CDR2 FQGTGA. Trimming pared 2 bases from V and 4 bases from J, leaving 7 bases between. CDR3 length: 13 residues. This chain's CDR3 is CASSLQGPDTQYF. Written as DNA, the CDR3 is TGTGCCAGCAGCTTACAGGGTCCAGATACGCAGTATTTT.